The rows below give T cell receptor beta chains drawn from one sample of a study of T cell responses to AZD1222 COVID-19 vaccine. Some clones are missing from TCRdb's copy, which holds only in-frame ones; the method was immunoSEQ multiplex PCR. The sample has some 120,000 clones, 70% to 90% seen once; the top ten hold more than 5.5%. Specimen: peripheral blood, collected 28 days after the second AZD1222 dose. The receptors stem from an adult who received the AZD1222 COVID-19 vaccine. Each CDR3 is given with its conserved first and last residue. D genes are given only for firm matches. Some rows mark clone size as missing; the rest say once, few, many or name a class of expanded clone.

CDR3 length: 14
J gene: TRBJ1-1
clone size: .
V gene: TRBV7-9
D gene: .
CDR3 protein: CASSPMVGATEAFF
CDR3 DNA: TGTGCCAGCAGCCCCATGGTGGGCGCGACTGAAGCTTTCTTT

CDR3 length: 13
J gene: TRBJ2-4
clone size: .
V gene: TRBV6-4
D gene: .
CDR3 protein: CASRDDAKNIQYF
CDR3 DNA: TGTGCCAGCAGAGACGATGCCAAAAACATTCAGTACTTC

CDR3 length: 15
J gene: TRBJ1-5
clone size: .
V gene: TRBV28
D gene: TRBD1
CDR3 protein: CASIDRQGPHQPQHF
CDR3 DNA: TGTGCCAGCATCGATCGACAGGGACCTCATCAGCCCCAGCATTTT

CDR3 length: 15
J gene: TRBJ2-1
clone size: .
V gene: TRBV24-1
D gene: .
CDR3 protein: CATSAPDVLMDEQFF
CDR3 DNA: TGTGCCACCAGTGCCCCGGATGTTCTCATGGATGAGCAGTTCTTC

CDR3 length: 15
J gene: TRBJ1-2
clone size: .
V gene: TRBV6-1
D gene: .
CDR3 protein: CASSDRTGTNYGYTF
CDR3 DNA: TGTGCCAGCAGTGATAGGACGGGGACTAACTATGGCTACACCTTC

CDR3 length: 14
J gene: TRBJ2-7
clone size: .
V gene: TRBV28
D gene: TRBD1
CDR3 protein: CASSSGTAPYEQYF
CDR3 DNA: TGTGCCAGCAGTTCCGGGACAGCACCCTACGAGCAGTACTTC

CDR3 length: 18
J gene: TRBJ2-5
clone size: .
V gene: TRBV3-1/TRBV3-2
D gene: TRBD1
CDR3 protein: CASSQDRAGQGAGETQYF
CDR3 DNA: TGTGCCAGCAGCCAAGATCGGGCGGGACAGGGGGCTGGAGAGACCCAGTACTTC

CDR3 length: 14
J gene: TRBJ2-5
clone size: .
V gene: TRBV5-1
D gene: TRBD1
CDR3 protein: CASSLGQGWETQYF
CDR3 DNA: TGCGCCAGCAGCCTCGGACAGGGTTGGGAGACCCAGTACTTC

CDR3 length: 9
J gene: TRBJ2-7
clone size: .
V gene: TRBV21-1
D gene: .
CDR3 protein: CATRVMQYF
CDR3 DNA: TGTGCCACCAGGGTAATGCAGTACTTC

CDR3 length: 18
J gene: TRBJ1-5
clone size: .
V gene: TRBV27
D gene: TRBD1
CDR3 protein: CASSSLSTRTGYNQPQHF
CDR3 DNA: TGTGCCAGCAGTTCTCTTTCAACTCGGACAGGGTATAATCAGCCCCAGCATTTT

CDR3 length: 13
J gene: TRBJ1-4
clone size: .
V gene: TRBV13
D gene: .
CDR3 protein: CASSFQQGAKLFF
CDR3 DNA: TGTGCCAGCAGCTTCCAACAGGGTGCAAAACTGTTTTTT

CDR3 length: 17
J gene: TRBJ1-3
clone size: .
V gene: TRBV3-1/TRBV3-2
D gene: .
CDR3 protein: CASRYTGKTLSGNTIYF
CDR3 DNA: TGTGCCAGCAGGTACACAGGGAAAACTCTGTCGGGAAACACCATATATTTT

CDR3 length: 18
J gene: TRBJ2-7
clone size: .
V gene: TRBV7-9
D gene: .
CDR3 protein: CASSLGPLQGSRSYEQYF
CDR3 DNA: TGTGCCAGCAGCTTAGGGCCCCTCCAGGGGAGTAGGTCCTACGAGCAGTACTTC

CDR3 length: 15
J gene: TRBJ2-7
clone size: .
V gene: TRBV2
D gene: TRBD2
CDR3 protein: CASSEALAVSYEQYF
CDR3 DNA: TGTGCCAGCAGTGAAGCGCTAGCGGTTTCCTACGAGCAGTACTTC

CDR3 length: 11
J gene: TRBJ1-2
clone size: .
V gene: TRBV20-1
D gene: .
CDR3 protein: CSARRVHGYTF
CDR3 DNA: TGCAGTGCCCGACGTGTTCATGGCTACACCTTC

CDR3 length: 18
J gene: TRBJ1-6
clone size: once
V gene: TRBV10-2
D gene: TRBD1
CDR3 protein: CASRETGTGSAYNSPLHF
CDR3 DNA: TGCGCCAGCAGAGAAACCGGGACAGGGAGTGCCTATAATTCACCCCTCCACTTT

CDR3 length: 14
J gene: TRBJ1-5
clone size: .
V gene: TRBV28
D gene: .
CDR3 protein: CASSSRAVYQPQHF
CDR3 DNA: TGTGCCAGCAGTTCTCGAGCCGTTTATCAGCCCCAGCATTTT

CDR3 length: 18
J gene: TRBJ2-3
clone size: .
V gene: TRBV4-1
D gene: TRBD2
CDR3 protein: CASSQGLAGGRSTDTQYF
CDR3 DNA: TGCGCCAGCAGCCAAGGGCTAGCGGGAGGTCGTAGCACAGATACGCAGTATTTT

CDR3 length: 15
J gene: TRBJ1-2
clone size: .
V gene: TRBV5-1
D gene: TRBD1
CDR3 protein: CASSLGGQSRYGYTF
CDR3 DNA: TGCGCCAGCAGCTTGGGGGGACAGTCAAGATATGGCTACACCTTC

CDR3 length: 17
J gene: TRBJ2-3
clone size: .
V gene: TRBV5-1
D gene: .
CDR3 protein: CASSLLRTAPTADTQYF
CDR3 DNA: TGCGCCAGCAGTCTACTTAGGACAGCACCCACGGCAGATACGCAGTATTTT

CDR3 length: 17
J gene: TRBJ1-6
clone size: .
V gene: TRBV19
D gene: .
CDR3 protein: CASSIDRDISYNSPLHF
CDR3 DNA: TGTGCCAGTAGTATAGATAGGGACATCTCCTATAATTCACCCCTCCACTTT

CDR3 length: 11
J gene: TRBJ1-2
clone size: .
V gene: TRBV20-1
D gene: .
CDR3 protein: CSASRSYGYTF
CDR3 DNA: TGCAGTGCTAGCAGATCCTATGGCTACACCTTC

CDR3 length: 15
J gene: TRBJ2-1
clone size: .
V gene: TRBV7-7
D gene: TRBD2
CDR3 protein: CASSSNSGGWDEQFF
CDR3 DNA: TGTGCTAGCAGCTCTAATAGCGGGGGCTGGGATGAGCAGTTCTTC

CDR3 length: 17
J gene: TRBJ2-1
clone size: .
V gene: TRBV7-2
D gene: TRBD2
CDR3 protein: CASSLGTPGGPRNEQFF
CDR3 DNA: TGTGCCAGCAGCTTAGGGACCCCGGGGGGGCCGAGGAATGAGCAGTTCTTC

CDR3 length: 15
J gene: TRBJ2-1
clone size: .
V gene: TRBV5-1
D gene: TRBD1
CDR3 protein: CASTVGTGGINEQFF
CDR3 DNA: TGCGCCAGCACAGTCGGGACAGGGGGAATAAATGAGCAGTTCTTC

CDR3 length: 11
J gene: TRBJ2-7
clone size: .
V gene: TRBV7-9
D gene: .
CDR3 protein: CASSFTYEQYF
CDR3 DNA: TGTGCCAGCAGCTTTACATACGAGCAGTACTTC

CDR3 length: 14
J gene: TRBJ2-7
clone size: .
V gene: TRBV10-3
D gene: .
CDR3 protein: CAISSGDLRYEQYF
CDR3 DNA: TGTGCCATCAGTTCTGGGGACTTACGATACGAGCAGTACTTC

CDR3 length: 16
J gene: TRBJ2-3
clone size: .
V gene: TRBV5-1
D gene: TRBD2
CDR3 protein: CASRLVAGGSTDTQYF
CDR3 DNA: TGCGCCAGCCGGCTAGTAGCGGGAGGGAGCACAGATACGCAGTATTTT

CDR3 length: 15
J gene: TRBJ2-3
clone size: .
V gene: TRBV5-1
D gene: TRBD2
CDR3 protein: CASSFSSGSTDTQYF
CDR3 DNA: TGCGCCAGCAGCTTTTCTAGCGGGAGCACAGATACGCAGTATTTT

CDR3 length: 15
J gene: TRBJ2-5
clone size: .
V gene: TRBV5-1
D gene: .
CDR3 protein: CASSLHTQEGETQYF
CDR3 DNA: TGCGCCAGCAGCCTCCACACCCAGGAGGGAGAGACCCAGTACTTC

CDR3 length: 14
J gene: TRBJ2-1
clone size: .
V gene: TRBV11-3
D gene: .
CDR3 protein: CASSLEVSGYEQFF
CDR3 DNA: TGTGCCAGCAGCTTAGAGGTATCCGGCTATGAGCAGTTCTTC

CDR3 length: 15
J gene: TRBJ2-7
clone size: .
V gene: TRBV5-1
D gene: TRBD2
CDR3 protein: CASSLVAGGPDEQYF
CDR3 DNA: TGCGCCAGCAGCTTGGTGGCGGGAGGGCCCGACGAGCAGTACTTC

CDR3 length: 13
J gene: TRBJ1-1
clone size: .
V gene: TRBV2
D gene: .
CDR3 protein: CASSEGRDAEAFF
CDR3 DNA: TGTGCCAGCAGTGAAGGGAGGGACGCTGAAGCTTTCTTT

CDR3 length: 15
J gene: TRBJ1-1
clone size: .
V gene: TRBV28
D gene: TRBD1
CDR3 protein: CASTFTGDPNTEAFF
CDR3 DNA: TGTGCCAGCACCTTTACAGGGGACCCTAACACTGAAGCTTTCTTT

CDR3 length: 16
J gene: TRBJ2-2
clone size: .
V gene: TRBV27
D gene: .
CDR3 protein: CASSQGTPSPTGELFF
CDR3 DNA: TGTGCCAGCAGTCAAGGGACCCCGTCTCCAACCGGGGAGCTGTTTTTT

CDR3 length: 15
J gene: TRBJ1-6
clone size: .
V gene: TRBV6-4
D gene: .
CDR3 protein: CASSPHSSYNSPLHF
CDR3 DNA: TGTGCCAGCAGCCCGCACAGCTCCTATAATTCACCCCTCCACTTT

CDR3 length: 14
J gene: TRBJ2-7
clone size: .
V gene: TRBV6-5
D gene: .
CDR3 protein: CASSSQGPSYEQYF
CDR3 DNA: TGTGCCAGCAGTTCCCAGGGGCCCTCCTACGAGCAGTACTTC

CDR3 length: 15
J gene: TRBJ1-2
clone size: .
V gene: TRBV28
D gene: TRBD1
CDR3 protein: CASTGWTGDKNGYTF
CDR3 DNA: TGTGCCAGCACCGGTTGGACAGGGGATAAAAATGGCTACACCTTC

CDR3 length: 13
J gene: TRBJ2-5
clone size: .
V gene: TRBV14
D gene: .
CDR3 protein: CASSQVDLETQYF
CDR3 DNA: TGTGCCAGCAGCCAAGTAGACCTAGAGACCCAGTACTTC

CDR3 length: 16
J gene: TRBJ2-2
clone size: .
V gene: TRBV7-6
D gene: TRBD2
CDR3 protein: CASSGSGAGETGELFF
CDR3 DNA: TGTGCCAGCAGCGGTAGCGGGGCGGGGGAGACCGGGGAGCTGTTTTTT

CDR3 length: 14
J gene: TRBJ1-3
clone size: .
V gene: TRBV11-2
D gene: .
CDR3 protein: CASSLVGIRDIIYF
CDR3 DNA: TGTGCCAGCAGCTTAGTTGGGATCCGAGACATCATATATTTT